Given below is one TCR beta chain in context. This specimen belongs to a study of technical replicates of blood from a handful of donors. Germline V lookup: CDR1 SGHRS, CDR2 YFSETQ. The CDR3 length is 15 residues. Trimming shortened V by 4 bases and J by 4 bases, and 17 bases separated the two germline ends. TCRdb keeps only in-frame clones here, not all; method: immunoSEQ multiplex PCR. The repertoire includes tens of thousands of clones, 96% of them detected once, and 0.36% sits in the top ten. V is TRBV5-1 and J is TRBJ1-2; D is possibly TRBD1 (6 bases). Sequencing used T cells isolated from PBMCs. This TCR was sampled from a human donor in good health. The CDR3 loop is CASSLGTGTTYGYTF. CDR3 in DNA: TGCGCCAGCAGCCTTGGGACCGGGACAACCTATGGCTACACCTTC. The entire variable domain, with the rest obtained from reference TRBV5-1 and TRBJ1-2, is as follows: KAGVTQTPRYLIKTRGQQVTLSCSPISGHRSVSWYQQTPGQGLQFLFEYFSETQRNKGNFPGRFSGRQFSNSRSEMNVSTLELGDSALYLCASSLGTGTTYGYTFGSGTRLTVV.